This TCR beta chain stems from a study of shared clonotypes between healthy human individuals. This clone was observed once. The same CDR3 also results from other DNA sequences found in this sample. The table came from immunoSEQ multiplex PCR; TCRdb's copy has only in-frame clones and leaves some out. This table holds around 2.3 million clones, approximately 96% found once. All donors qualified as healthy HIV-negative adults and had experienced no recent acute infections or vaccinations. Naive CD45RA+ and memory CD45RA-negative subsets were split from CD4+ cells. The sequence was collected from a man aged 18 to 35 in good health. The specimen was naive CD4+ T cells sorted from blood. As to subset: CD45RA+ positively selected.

The CDR3 sequence is CASSTRQGGTEAFF. The CDR3 nucleotides read TGTGCCAGCAGCACAAGACAGGGGGGCACTGAAGCTTTCTTT. The J gene is TRBJ1-1, the V gene TRBV7-2; 9 bases agree with TRBD1. V shed 5 bases, J shed 4 bases, and the junction held 5 bases outside the gene matches. The CDR3 extends over 14 amino acids. Per the germline V gene, CDR1 is SGHTA and CDR2 is FQGNSA.